Below, 5 T cell receptor beta chains from the same sample are listed, as sequenced in a study of blood T cell repertoires in COVID-19. Sequencing used immunoSEQ multiplex PCR; TCRdb keeps in-frame clones, though not all of them. The sample contains about 270,000 clones, around nine tenths of which appear only once. The sample consisted of PBMCs or T cells enriched from blood (not recorded which). Receptor source: a woman aged 18-29 years who had recovered from COVID-19.

This rearrangement joins TRBV9 to TRBJ1-1, with D possibly being TRBD1 (5 bases). The CDR3 totals 14 residues. V was pared by 2 bases and J by 0 bases, with 8 bases between. The germline CDR1 and CDR2 sequences are SGDLS and YYNGEE. The DNA for the CDR3 is TGTGCCAGCAGCGTCGAGACAGTGAACACTGAAGCTTTCTTT. This translates into CASSVETVNTEAFF. The full variable domain, rest sourced from reference TRBV9 and TRBJ1-1, is DSGVTQTPKHLITATGQRVTLRCSPRSGDLSVYWYQQSLDQGLQFLIQYYNGEERAKGNILERFSAQQFPDLHSELNLSSLELGDSALYFCASSVETVNTEAFFGQGTRLTVV.

This sequence joins TRBV20-1 and TRBJ2-3; D not resolved. The germline V gene has CDR1 DFQATT and CDR2 SNEGSKA (reference sequence). The CDR3 runs 12 residues. V lost 3 bases to trimming and J lost 3 bases, with 7 bases between them. The CDR3 DNA is TGCAGTGCTAGTCTAGTAACAGATACGCAGTATTTT. Amino acid sequence: CSASLVTDTQYF.

The chain uses TRBV4-1 and TRBJ2-2, with 11 bases that match TRBD2. Germline assignment: CDR1 MGHRA and CDR2 YSYEKL. Trimming removed 5 bases from V and 4 bases from J; junction bases left unmatched: 9. The length of the CDR3 is 17 residues. CDR3 amino acids: CASSILAGGPRTGELFF. DNA for the CDR3: TGCGCCAGCAGCATATTAGCGGGGGGGCCACGCACCGGGGAGCTGTTTTTT.

This chain connects TRBV19 to TRBJ1-1; 7 bases align to TRBD1. The germline V gene encodes CDR1 LNHDA and CDR2 SQIVND (reference sequence). The CDR3 contains 15 residues. Trimming took 5 bases from V and 1 from J; bases not matched to a gene: 7. The CDR3 coding sequence is TGTGCCAGTAGTGGCCTCAGACAGGGGAACACTGAAGCTTTCTTT. It encodes CASSGLRQGNTEAFF.

This rearrangement joins TRBV24-1 to TRBJ2-1; 9 bases agree with TRBD2. The length of the CDR3 is 17 residues. V shed 2 bases and J 13 bases; nucleotides not matched to a gene: 17. Germline V gene data show CDR1 as KGHDR and CDR2 as SFDVKD. CDR3 sequence (DNA): TGTGCCACCAGTGATTGGGGACTTAGCGGGGGACTTGGGTTTCAGTTCTTC. This encodes CATSDWGLSGGLGFQFF.